The clone carrying this TCR beta chain has a count of ten or more. Germline CDR1 SQVTM, CDR2 ANQGSEA. Trimming shortened V by 4 bases and J by 2 bases, and 11 bases separated the two germline ends. The CDR3 loop spans 13 amino acids. This record comes from a study of Graves' ophthalmopathy and Graves' hyperthyroidism. Investigators amplified TCR beta CDR3 regions from RNA transcripts. Scientists carried out first-round RT-PCR using HTBI primers and then a second-round multiplex PCR. TCRdb used MiXCR to reprocess the multiplex PCR reads, holding one entry per CDR3 protein. The profile shows about 550,000 distinct CDR3 sequences, approximately 37% of them singletons.

The source of this sequence is an adult man with Graves' hyperthyroidism. The rearrangement links TRBV29-1 to TRBJ1-2; D is unresolved. Sequencing used peripheral blood or thyroid tissue (not recorded which). The chain's CDR3 is CSVGHKQNYGYTF. CDR3 sequence (DNA): TGCAGCGTTGGCCACAAACAAAACTATGGCTACACCTTC.